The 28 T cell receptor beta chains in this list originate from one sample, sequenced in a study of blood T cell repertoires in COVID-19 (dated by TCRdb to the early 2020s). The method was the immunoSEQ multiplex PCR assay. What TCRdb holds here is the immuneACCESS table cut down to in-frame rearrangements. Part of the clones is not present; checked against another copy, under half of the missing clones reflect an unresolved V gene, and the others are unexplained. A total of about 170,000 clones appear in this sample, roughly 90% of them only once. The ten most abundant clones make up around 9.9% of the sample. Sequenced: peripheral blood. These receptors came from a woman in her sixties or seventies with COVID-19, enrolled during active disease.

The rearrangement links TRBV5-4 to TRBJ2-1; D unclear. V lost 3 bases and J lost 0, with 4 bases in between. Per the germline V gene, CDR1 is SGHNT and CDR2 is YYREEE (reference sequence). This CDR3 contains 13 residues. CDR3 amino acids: CASSSSSYNEQFF. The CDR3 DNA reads TGTGCCAGCAGCTCGAGCTCCTACAATGAGCAGTTCTTC. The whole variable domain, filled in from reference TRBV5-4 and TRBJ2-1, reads ETGVTQSPTHLIKTRGQQVTLRCSSQSGHNTVSWYQQALGQGPQFIFQYYREEENGRGNFPPRFSGLQFPNYSSELNVNALELDDSALYLCASSSSSYNEQFFGPGTRLTVL.

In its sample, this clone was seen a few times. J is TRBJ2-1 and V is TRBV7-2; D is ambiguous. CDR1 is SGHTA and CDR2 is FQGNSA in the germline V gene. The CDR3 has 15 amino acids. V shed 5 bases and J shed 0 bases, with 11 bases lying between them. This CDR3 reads CASSGNRYSYNEQFF. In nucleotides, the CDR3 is TGTGCCAGCAGCGGTAACCGCTACTCCTACAATGAGCAGTTCTTC.

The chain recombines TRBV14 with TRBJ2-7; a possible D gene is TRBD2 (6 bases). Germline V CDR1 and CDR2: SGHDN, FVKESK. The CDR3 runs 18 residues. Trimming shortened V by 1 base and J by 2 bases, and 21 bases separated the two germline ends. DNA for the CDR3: TGTGCCAGCAGCCAAGGAAGGGTCGGCGGGGTCCGCACCTACGAGCAGTACTTC. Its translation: CASSQGRVGGVRTYEQYF.

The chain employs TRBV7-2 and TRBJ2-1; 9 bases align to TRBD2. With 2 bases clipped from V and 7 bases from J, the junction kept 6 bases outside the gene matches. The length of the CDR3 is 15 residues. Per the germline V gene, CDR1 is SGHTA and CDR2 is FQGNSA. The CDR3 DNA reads TGTGCCAGCAGCTTACAGAGCGGGAGGTCGAATGAGCAGTTCTTC. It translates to CASSLQSGRSNEQFF.

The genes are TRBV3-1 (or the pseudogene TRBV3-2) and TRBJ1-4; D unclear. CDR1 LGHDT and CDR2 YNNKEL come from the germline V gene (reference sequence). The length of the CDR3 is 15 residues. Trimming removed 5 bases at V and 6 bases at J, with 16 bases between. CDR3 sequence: CASSSMSGEDEKLFF. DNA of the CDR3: TGTGCCAGCAGCTCAATGTCGGGTGAGGATGAAAAACTGTTTTTT.

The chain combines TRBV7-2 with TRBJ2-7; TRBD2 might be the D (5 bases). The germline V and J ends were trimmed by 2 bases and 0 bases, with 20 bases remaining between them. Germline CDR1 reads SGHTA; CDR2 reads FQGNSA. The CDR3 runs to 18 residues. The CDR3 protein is CASSLLGKLGSTSYEQYF. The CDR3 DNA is TGTGCCAGCAGCTTACTCGGGAAACTCGGCAGCACCTCCTACGAGCAGTACTTC.

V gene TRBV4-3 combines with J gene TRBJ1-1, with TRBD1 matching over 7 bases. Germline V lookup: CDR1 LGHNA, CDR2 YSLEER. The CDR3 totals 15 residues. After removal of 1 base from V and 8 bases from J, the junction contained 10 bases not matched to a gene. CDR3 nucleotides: TGCGCCAGCAGCCAAGGCATAGGGGGCTTACCCGAAGCTTTCTTT. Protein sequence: CASSQGIGGLPEAFF.

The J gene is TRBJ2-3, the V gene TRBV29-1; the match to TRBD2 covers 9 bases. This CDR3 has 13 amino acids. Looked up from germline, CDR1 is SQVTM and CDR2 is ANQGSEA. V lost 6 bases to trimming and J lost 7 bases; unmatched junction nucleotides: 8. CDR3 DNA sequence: TGCAGCGTCGGAGTAGCGGGAGCATATACGCAGTATTTT. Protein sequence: CSVGVAGAYTQYF.

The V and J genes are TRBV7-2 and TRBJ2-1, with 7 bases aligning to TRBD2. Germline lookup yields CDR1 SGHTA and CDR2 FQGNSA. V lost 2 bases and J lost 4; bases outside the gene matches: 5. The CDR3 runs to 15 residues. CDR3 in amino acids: CASSLKSGGYNEQFF. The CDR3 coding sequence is TGTGCCAGCAGCTTAAAGTCGGGGGGATACAATGAGCAGTTCTTC.

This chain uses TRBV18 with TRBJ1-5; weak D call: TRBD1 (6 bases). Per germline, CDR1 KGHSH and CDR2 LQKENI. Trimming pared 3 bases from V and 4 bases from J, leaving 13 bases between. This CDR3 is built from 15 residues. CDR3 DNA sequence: TGTGCCAGCTCACCTACCCCAGACAGGAATCAGCCCCAGCATTTT. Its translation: CASSPTPDRNQPQHF.

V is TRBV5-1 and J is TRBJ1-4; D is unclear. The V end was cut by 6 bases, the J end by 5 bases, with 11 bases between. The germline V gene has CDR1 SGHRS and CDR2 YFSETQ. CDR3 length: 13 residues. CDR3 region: CASTGNVNEKLFF. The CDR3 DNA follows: TGCGCCAGCACCGGTAACGTGAATGAAAAACTGTTTTTT. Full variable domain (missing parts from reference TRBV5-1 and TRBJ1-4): KAGVTQTPRYLIKTRGQQVTLSCSPISGHRSVSWYQQTPGQGLQFLFEYFSETQRNKGNFPGRFSGRQFSNSRSEMNVSTLELGDSALYLCASTGNVNEKLFFGSGTQLSVL.

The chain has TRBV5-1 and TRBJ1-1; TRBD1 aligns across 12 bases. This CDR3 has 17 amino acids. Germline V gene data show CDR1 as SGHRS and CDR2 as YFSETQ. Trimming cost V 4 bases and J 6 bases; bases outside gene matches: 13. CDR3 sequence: CASSVGTGGSVMPEAFF. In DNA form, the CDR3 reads TGCGCCAGCAGCGTTGGGACAGGGGGCTCAGTGATGCCTGAAGCTTTCTTT.

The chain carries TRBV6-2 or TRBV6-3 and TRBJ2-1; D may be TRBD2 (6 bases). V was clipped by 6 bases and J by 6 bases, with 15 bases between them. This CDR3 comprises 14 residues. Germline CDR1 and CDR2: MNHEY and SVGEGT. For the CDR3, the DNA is TGTGCCAGCAGCACCTCCGGGGGATTCAATGAGCAGTTCTTC. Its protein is CASSTSGGFNEQFF.

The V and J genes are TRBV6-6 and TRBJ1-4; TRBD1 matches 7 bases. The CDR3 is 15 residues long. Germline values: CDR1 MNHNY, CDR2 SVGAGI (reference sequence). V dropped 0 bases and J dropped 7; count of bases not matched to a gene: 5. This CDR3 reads CASSYSGGQVEKLFF. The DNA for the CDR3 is TGTGCCAGCAGTTACTCAGGGGGCCAGGTTGAAAAACTGTTTTTT.

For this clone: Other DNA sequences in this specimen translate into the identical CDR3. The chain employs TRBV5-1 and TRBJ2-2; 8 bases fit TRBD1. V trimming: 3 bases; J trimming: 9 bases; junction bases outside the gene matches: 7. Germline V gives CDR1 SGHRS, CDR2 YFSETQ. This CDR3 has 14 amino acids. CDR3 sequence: CASSSGQGRRELFF. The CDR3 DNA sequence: TGCGCCAGCAGCTCAGGACAGGGACGTCGGGAGCTGTTTTTT.

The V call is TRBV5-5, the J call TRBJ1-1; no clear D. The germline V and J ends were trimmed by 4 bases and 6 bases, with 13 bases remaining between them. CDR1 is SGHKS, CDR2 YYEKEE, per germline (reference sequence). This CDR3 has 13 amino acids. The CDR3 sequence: CASSLRPRSEAFF. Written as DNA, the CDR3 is TGTGCCAGCAGCCTACGTCCCAGGTCTGAAGCTTTCTTT.

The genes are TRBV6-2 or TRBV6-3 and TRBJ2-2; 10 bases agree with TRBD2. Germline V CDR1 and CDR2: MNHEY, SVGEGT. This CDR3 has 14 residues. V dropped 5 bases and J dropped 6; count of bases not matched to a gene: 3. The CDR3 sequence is CASSKTSGPGELFF. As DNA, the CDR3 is TGTGCCAGCAGTAAGACTAGCGGGCCCGGGGAGCTGTTTTTT.

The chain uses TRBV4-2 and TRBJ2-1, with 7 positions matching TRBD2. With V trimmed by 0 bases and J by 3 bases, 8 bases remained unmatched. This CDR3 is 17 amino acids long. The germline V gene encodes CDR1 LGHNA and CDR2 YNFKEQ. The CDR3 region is CASSQEEAAGVYNEQFF. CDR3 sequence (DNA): TGTGCCAGCAGCCAAGAGGAGGCGGCGGGAGTCTACAATGAGCAGTTCTTC.

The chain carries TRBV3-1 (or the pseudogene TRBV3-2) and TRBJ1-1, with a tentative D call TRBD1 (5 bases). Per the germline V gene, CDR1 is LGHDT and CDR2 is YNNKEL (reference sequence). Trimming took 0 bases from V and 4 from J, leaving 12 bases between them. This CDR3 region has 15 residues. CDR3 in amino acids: CASSQEAQGGTEAFF. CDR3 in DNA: TGTGCCAGCAGCCAAGAGGCTCAGGGAGGCACTGAAGCTTTCTTT.

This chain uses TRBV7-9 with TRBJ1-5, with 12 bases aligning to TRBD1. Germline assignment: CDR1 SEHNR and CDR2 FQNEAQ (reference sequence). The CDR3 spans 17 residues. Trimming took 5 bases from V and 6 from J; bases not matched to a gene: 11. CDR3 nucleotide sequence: TGTGCCAGCAGCCCCGGGACAGGGGGCAGTTTGACTCAGCCCCAGCATTTT. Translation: CASSPGTGGSLTQPQHF.

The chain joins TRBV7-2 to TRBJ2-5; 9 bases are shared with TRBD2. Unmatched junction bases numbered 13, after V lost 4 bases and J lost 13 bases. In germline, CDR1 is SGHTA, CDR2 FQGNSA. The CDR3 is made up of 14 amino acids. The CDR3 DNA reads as TGTGCCAGCAGCTCCCCCAAGGCGCTAGCGGGAATGTACTTC. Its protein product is CASSSPKALAGMYF.

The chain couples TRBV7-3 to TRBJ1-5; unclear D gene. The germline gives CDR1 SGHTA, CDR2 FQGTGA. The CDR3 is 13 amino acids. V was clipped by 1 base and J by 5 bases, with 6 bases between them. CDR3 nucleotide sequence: TGTGCCAGCAGCTTAAAGGGAGATCAGCCCCAGCATTTT. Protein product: CASSLKGDQPQHF.

The CDR3 spells CASSTTGYEQYF. CDR3 DNA sequence: TGTGCCAGCAGCACGACAGGGTACGAGCAGTACTTC. This rearrangement joins TRBV11-3 to TRBJ2-7, with 7 bases aligning to TRBD1. Unmatched junction bases numbered 2, after V lost 5 bases and J lost 4 bases. Germline loops: CDR1 SGHNT, CDR2 YENEEA. The CDR3 spans 12 residues.

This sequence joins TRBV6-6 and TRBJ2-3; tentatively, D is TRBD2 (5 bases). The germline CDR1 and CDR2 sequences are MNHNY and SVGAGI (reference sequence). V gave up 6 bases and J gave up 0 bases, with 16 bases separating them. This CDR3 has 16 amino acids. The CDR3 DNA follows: TGTGCCAGCAGAAACGGGATTGGAGGTAGCACAGATACGCAGTATTTT. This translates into CASRNGIGGSTDTQYF.

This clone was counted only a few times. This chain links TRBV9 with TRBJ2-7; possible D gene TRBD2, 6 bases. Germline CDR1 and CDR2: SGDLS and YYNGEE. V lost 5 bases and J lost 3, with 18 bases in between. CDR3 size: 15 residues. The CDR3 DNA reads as TGTGCCAGCAGTCAAGGGACTCGAGACCACTACGAGCAGTACTTC. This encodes CASSQGTRDHYEQYF.

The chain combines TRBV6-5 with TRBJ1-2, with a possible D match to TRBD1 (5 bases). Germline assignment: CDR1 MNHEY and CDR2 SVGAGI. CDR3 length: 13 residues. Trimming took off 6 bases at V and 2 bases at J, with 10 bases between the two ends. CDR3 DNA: TGTGCCAGCAGGACCGGGGGGAACTATGGCTACACCTTC. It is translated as CASRTGGNYGYTF.

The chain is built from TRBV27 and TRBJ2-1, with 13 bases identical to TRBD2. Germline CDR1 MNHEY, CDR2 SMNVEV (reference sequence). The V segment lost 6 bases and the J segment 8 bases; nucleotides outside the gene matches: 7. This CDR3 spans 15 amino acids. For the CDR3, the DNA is TGTGCCAGCAGGCCTGGACTAGCGGGGGTCGATGAGCAGTTCTTC. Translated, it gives CASRPGLAGVDEQFF.

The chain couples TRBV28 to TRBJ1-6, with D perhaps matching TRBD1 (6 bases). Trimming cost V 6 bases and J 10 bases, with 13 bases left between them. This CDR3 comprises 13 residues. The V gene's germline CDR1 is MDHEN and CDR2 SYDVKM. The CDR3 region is CASRGAGKSPLHF. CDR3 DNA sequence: TGTGCCAGCAGGGGGGCAGGCAAATCACCCCTCCACTTT. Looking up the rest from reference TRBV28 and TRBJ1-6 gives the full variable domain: DVKVTQSSRYLVKRTGEKVFLECVQDMDHENMFWYRQDPGLGLRLIYFSYDVKMKEKGDIPEGYSVSREKKERFSLILESASTNQTSMYLCASRGAGKSPLHFGNGTRLTVT.